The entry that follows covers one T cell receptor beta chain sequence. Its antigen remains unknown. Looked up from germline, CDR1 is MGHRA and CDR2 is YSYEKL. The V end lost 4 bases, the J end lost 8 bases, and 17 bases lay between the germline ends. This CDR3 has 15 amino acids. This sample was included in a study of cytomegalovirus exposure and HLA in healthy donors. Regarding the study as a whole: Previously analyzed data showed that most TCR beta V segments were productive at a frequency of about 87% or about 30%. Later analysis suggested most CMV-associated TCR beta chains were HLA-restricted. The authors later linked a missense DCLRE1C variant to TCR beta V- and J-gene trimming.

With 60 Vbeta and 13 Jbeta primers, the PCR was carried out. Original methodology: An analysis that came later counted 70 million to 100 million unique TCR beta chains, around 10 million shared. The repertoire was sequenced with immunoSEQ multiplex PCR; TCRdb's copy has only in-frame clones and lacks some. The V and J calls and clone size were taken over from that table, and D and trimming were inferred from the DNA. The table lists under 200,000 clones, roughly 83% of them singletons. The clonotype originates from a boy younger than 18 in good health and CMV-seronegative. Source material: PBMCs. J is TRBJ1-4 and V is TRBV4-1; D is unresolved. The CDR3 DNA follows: TGCGCCAGCAGCCTAGAGGCAGCGGTTAGGGAAAAACTGTTTTTT. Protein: CASSLEAAVREKLFF.